This T cell receptor beta chain was captured in a study of beta chain features in type 1 diabetes. Study-wide results and limits: Shorter TCRB CDR3s, moderately but significantly so, marked every one of the four CD4+ subsets in Type 1 diabetes patients.

This clone occurred a few times. Its matching antigen is unknown. The study reverse transcribed the entire isolated RNA, so it sequenced expressed TCRB transcripts. Naive, central memory and regulatory T cell samples averaged roughly 3.5 million immunoSEQ reads each. Profiled with immunoSEQ multiplex PCR; TCRdb holds only in-frame clones, not every one. Of almost 350,000 clones listed, 20% are singletons. The TCR was taken from a woman under 30 in good health. Specimen: naive CD4+ T cells from blood.

The CDR3 DNA reads as TGTGCCAGCAGTTACTCGACTGGGGCGGGGTATGGCTACACCTTC. It specifies CASSYSTGAGYGYTF. This sequence joins TRBV6-5 and TRBJ1-2; D is possibly TRBD1 (5 bases). CDR3 length equals 15 residues. The V gene lost 0 bases and the J gene lost 5 bases, with 13 bases spanning the gap. Germline V CDR1 and CDR2: MNHEY, SVGAGI.